The clone carrying this T cell receptor (beta chain) was seen more than once but under ten times. Antigen unknown. Autoimmune disease history or systemic immunosuppression excluded patients. This entry belongs to a study of OX40 agonist ivuxolimab in advanced cancers. Background on the study: With ivuxolimab, an agonistic anti-OX40 (CD134) antibody, patients were treated.

The data were produced by immunoSEQ multiplex PCR, yet TCRdb's version contains in-frame clones alone and is incomplete. This sample carries roughly 71,000 clones, 80% to 90% of them seen once, and the ten largest clones take around 1.5%. Regarding the study as a whole: Averaging showed that CD8+ T cells had more expanded clones than CD4+ did. Clones of CD4+ and CD8+ blood T cells grew by week 6 at doses of 0.1 to 3.0 mg/kg.

The V gene end was trimmed by 8 bases and the J gene end by 2 bases; junction bases not matched to a gene: 7. Germline CDR1 is SQVTM and CDR2 is ANQGSEA. The CDR3 covers 14 residues. The input for sequencing was CD4+ or CD8+ T cells sorted from blood, taken in a trial of the OX40 agonist ivuxolimab. This TCR was sampled from an adult with an advanced solid tumor such as melanoma, head and neck, liver or kidney cancer. V and J are TRBV29-1 and TRBJ2-3; 10 bases are shared with TRBD1. CDR3: CSTRQGATTDTQYF. CDR3 bases: TGCAGCACACGACAGGGGGCTACCACAGATACGCAGTATTTT.